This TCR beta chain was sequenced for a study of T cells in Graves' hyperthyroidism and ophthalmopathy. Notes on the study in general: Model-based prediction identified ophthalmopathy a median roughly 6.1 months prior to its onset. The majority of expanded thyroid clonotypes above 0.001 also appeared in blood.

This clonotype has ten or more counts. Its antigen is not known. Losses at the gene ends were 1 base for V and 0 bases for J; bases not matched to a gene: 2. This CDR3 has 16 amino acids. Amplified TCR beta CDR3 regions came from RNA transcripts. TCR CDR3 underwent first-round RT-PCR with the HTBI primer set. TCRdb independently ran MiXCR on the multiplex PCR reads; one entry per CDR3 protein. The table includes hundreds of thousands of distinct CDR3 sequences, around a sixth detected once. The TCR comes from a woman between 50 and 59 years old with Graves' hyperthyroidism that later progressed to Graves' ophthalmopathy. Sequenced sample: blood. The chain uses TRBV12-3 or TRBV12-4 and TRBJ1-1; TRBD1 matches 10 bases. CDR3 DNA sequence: TGTGCCAGCAGTTTAGAGGGACAGGGGCTGAACACTGAAGCTTTCTTT. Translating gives CASSLEGQGLNTEAFF.